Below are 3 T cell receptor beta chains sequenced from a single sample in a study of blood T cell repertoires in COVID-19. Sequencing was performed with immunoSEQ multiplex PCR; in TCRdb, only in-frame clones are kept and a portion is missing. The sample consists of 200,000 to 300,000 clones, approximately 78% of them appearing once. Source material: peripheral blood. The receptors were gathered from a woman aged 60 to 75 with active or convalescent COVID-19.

CDR3 sequence reads: CASSYRLGQIYNSPLHF. CDR3 nucleotide sequence: TGTGCCAGCAGCTACCGATTGGGGCAGATCTATAATTCACCCCTCCACTTT. V and J are TRBV5-6 and TRBJ1-6; D possibly corresponds to TRBD1 (5 bases). The V gene's germline CDR1 is SGHDT and CDR2 YYEEEE. V lost 3 bases and J lost 3, with 16 bases in between. The CDR3 extends over 17 amino acids.

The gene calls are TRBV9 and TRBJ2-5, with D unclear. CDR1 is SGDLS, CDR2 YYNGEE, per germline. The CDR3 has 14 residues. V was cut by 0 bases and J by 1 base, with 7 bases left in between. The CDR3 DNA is TGTGCCAGCAGCGTAGGTCTTAGCCAAGAGACCCAGTACTTC. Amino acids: CASSVGLSQETQYF. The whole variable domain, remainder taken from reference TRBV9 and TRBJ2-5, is DSGVTQTPKHLITATGQRVTLRCSPRSGDLSVYWYQQSLDQGLQFLIQYYNGEERAKGNILERFSAQQFPDLHSELNLSSLELGDSALYFCASSVGLSQETQYFGPGTRLLVL.

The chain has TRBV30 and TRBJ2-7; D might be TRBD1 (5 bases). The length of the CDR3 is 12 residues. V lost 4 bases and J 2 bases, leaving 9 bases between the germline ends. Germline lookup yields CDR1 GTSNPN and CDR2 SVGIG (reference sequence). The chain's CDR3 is CAWKGLTYEQYF. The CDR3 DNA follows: TGTGCCTGGAAGGGGCTAACCTACGAGCAGTACTTC.